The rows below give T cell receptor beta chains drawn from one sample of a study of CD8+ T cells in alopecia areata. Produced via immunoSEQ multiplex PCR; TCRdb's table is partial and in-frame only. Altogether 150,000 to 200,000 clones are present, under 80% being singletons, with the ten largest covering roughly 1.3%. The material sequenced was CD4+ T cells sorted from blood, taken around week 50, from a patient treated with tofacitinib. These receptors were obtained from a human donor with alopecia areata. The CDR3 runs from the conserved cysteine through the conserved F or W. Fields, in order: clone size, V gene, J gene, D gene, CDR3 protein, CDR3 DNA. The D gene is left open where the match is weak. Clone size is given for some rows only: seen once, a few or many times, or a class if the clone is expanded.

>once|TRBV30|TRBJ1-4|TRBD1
CAWSAPGQGSEKLFF
TGTGCCTGGAGTGCGCCGGGACAGGGTAGTGAAAAACTGTTTTTT
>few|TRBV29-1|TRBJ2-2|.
CSVGSRINTGELFF
TGCAGCGTTGGGAGCAGGATTAACACCGGGGAGCTGTTTTTT
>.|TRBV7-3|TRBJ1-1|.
CASRRVVNTEAFF
TGTGCCAGCAGAAGGGTCGTAAACACTGAAGCTTTCTTT
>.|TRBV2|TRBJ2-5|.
CASSEGGTQYF
TGTGCCAGCAGTGAAGGGGGCACCCAGTACTTC
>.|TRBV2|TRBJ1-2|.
CASSAGGERYGYTF
TGTGCCAGCAGTGCCGGGGGCGAGAGGTATGGCTACACCTTC
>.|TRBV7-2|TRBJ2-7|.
CASSLKRPAYEQYF
TGTGCCAGCAGCTTAAAGCGCCCGGCCTACGAGCAGTACTTC
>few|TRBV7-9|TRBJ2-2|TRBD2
CASSPGGQTELFF
TGTGCCAGCAGCCCGGGGGGGCAGACGGAGCTGTTTTTT
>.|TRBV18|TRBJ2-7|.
CASSPEAYEQYF
TGTGCCAGCTCACCAGAGGCCTACGAGCAGTACTTC
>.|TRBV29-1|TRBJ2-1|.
CSVEPTMNEQFF
TGCAGCGTTGAACCAACAATGAATGAGCAGTTCTTC
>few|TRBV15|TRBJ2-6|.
CATSTKHQGEGANVLTF
TGTGCCACCAGCACAAAACACCAGGGTGAAGGGGCCAACGTCCTGACTTTC
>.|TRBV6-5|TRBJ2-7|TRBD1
CASSRDRTYEQYF
TGTGCCAGCAGCCGGGACAGAACCTACGAGCAGTACTTC
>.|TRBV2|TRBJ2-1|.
CASSESLQGYNEQFF
TGTGCCAGCAGTGAATCCTTACAGGGCTACAATGAGCAGTTCTTC
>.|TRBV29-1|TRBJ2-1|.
CSVEGQGGDEQFF
TGCAGCGTTGAAGGGCAGGGTGGGGATGAGCAGTTCTTC